The subject of this entry is one TCR beta chain. This entry belongs to a study of CD8 T cells in Susac syndrome. Blood CD8+ and CD4+ T cells underwent high-throughput TCR beta sequencing. TEMRA cells were FACS-enriched, while CD8+ and CD4+ T cells were negatively isolated. V lost 6 bases to trimming and J lost 4 bases; unmatched junction nucleotides: 8. The germline gives CDR1 DFQATT, CDR2 SNEGSKA (reference sequence). CDR3 length equals 14 residues. Reverse transcription used 0.5 to 1 ug RNA and random hexamers. From the immunoSEQ multiplex PCR reads, TCRdb called clonotypes with MiXCR, one entry per CDR3 protein. Of about 300,000 distinct CDR3 sequences listed, 92% are singletons.

This TCR came from a human donor with multiple sclerosis. V is TRBV20-1 and J is TRBJ1-2; TRBD1 agrees at 10 bases. Material: CD4+ T cells from PBMCs. The CDR3 loop is CSATDRGPSYGYTF. The CDR3 DNA is TGCAGTGCCACTGACAGGGGGCCTAGCTATGGCTACACCTTC.